The source of this T cell receptor (beta chain) is a study of T cells in Graves' hyperthyroidism and ophthalmopathy. The study's findings and limits: In blood, most of the thyroid clonotypes expanded above 0.001 were also present. Through a model of 13 V-J features, ophthalmopathy was separated from stable hyperthyroidism.

V dropped 1 base and J dropped 7 bases, with 13 bases sitting between them. The CDR3 is made up of 15 amino acids. Note on this clonotype: Its target is not known.

Those patients with uncontrolled infection, other autoimmune disease, pregnancy or lactation were excluded. Using RNA transcripts as the source, TCR beta CDR3 regions were amplified. TCR CDR3 underwent first-round RT-PCR with the HTBI primer set. Using its own MiXCR run on the multiplex PCR reads, TCRdb lists one record per CDR3 protein. The table lists roughly 510,000 distinct CDR3 sequences, about 45% of them singletons. This chain uses TRBV12-3 or TRBV12-4 with TRBJ2-2; no firm D call. The source of this sequence is an adult woman with Graves' disease, either hyperthyroidism or ophthalmopathy (not recorded which). The source material was peripheral blood or thyroid tissue (not recorded which). The DNA for the CDR3 is TGTGCCAGCAGTTTAGTAGTGGGTTTGGGCGGGGAGCTGTTTTTT. This gives the protein CASSLVVGLGGELFF.